This T cell receptor (beta chain) was profiled in a study of T cell responses to AZD1222 COVID-19 vaccine. About the research overall: Second-dose timings of about 4 or about 12 weeks were pooled.

The CDR3 is 14 amino acids. Trimming stripped 0 bases from V and 4 bases from J, with 10 bases between. Germline V gene data show CDR1 as SGHDN and CDR2 as FVKESK. Sequencing used immunoSEQ multiplex PCR; TCRdb keeps in-frame clones, though not all of them. The data hold 100,000 or so clones, with 88% observed a single time. This chain uses TRBV14 with TRBJ2-7; possible D gene TRBD1, 6 bases. The receptor comes from an adult in good health. The source material was peripheral blood, sampled on day 0 of AZD1222 vaccination. The CDR3 region is CASSQERTDYEQYF. CDR3 nucleotides: TGTGCCAGCAGCCAAGAAAGGACAGATTACGAGCAGTACTTC.